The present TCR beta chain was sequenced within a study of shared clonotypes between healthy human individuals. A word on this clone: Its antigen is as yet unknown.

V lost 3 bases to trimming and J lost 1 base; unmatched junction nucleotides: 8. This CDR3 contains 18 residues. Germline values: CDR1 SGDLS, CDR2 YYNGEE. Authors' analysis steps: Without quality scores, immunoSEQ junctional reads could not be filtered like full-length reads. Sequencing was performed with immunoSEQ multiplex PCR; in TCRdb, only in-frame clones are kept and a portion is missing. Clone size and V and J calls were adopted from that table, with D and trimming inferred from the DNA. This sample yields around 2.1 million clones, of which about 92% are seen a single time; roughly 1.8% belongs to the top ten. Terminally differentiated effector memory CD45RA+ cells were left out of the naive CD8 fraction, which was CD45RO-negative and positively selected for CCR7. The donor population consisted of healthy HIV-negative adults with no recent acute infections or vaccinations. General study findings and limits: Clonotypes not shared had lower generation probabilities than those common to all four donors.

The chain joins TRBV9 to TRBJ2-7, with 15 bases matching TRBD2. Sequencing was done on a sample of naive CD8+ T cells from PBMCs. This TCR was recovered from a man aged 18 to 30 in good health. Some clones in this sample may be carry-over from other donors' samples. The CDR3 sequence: CASSARGLAGGGSYEQYF. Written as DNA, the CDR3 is TGTGCCAGCAGCGCCAGGGGACTAGCGGGAGGAGGGTCCTACGAGCAGTACTTC.